This TCR beta chain was documented in a study of control samples from healthy donors and cancer patients. V gave up 7 bases and J gave up 5 bases; unmatched junction bases: 4. This CDR3 has 13 amino acids. CDR1 and CDR2 (germline): LNHDA, SQIVND (reference sequence). Method: immunoSEQ multiplex PCR; TCRdb's copy keeps in-frame clones and lacks some. Here the sample spans about 160,000 clones, about 94% being singletons. This receptor was identified in a man between 60 and 75 years old with colorectal cancer. The chain couples TRBV19 to TRBJ1-1; TRBD1 matches 10 bases. Sample: PBMCs. The CDR3 DNA follows: TGTGCCAGTACCCGGACAGGGGGTACTGAAGCTTTCTTT. Protein sequence: CASTRTGGTEAFF.